Listed here are 7 T cell receptor beta chains from one sample, sequenced in a study of relationships among human T cell subsets. CD4+ cells were positively selected first, then anti-CD25 beads isolated CD4+CD25+ regulatory T cells. TCR alpha and beta CDR3s were amplified from mRNA by semiquantitative ARM-PCR. Exponential amplification used communal superprimers after tagged nested gene-specific primers in ARM-PCR. TCRdb used MiXCR to reprocess the multiplex PCR reads, holding one entry per CDR3 protein. This table holds more than 13,000 distinct CDR3 sequences, about 60% found once. The specimen was Tregs sorted from blood. The receptors were gathered from a man aged 35 to 55 in good health.

The chain carries TRBV6-5 and TRBJ2-7; 9 positions match TRBD2. V was clipped by 2 bases and J by 0 bases; unmatched bases: 2. Germline V lookup: CDR1 MNHEY, CDR2 SVGAGI. The CDR3 is 15 residues long. The CDR3 sequence: CASSYGAGGSYEQYF. The CDR3 DNA is TGTGCCAGCAGTTACGGAGCGGGGGGCTCCTACGAGCAGTACTTC.

A note on this clonotype: The junction shows a germline mismatch at one end, possibly a read error. The genes are TRBV7-9 and TRBJ2-7; TRBD2 aligns across 10 bases. Germline-derived CDR1 and CDR2 are SEHNR and FQNEAQ (reference sequence). The CDR3 totals 16 residues. CDR3 loop: CASGLVRTSGLYEQYF. The CDR3 coding sequence is TGTGCCAGCGGCTTAGTACGGACTAGCGGACTCTACGAGCAGTACTTC.

The chain employs TRBV5-1 and TRBJ2-3; D call uncertain. Germline V gives CDR1 SGHRS, CDR2 YFSETQ. Trimming left V 0 bases short and J 1 base short, with 12 bases between. This CDR3 spans 16 amino acids. The CDR3: CASSLGPGSRTDTQYF. The CDR3 bases are TGCGCCAGCAGCTTGGGGCCAGGCAGCCGCACAGATACGCAGTATTTT.

Points on this clonotype: One end of the junction varies from germline; a read error may be responsible. The genes are TRBV2 and TRBJ2-3, with 7 bases that match TRBD2. This CDR3 comprises 18 residues. The germline gives CDR1 SNHLY, CDR2 FYNNEI. This chain's CDR3 is CASSVVGGPRVSQDTQYF. The CDR3 DNA reads as TGTGCCAGCAGTGTAGTGGGAGGGCCAAGGGTCTCTCAAGATACGCAGTACTTT.

This clonotype was counted a few times. The chain joins TRBV5-1 to TRBJ2-7; D assignment may be TRBD1 or TRBD2 (5 bases each). Trimming stripped 0 bases from V and 6 bases from J, with 10 bases between. This CDR3 spans 13 amino acids. Per germline, CDR1 SGHRS and CDR2 YFSETQ. In DNA form, the CDR3 reads TGCGCCAGCAGCTTGGATTCGGGACCCGAGCAGTACTTC. It translates to CASSLDSGPEQYF.

This clonotype has just a few counts. The chain couples TRBV29-1 to TRBJ2-3; possibly TRBD1 or TRBD2 for D (5 bases each). CDR3 length: 14 amino acids. Germline V CDR1 and CDR2: SQVTM, ANQGSEA. The V end lost 2 bases, the J end lost 5 bases, and 14 bases lay between the germline ends. CDR3 DNA: TGCAGCGTTGAATCGGCAGGGAGAGGAGATACGCAGTATTTT. It codes for CSVESAGRGDTQYF.

V and J are TRBV11-2 and TRBJ1-1; D possibly corresponds to TRBD1 (5 bases). Trimming removed 6 bases from V and 8 bases from J, with 19 bases in between. The CDR3 extends over 14 amino acids. Germline CDR1 is SGHAT and CDR2 is FQNNGV. CDR3 bases: TGTGCCAGCAGGGCGGTTGGGGCAGGGCCAGAAGCTTTCTTT. Translation: CASRAVGAGPEAFF. Full variable domain (missing parts from reference TRBV11-2 and TRBJ1-1): EAGVAQSPRYKIIEKRQSVAFWCNPISGHATLYWYQQILGQGPKLLIQFQNNGVVDDSQLPKDRFSAERLKGVDSTLKIQPAKLEDSAVYLCASRAVGAGPEAFFGQGTRLTVV.